Listed below are T cell receptor beta chains from one sample, sequenced in a study of identical twins. TCRdb re-called the 5' RACE reads with MiXCR, one entry per CDR3 protein. In the table there are roughly 630,000 distinct CDR3 sequences, 7% to 7.5% of which are singletons. The data also belong to a second study, concerning yellow fever vaccine responses in identical twins.

Sequenced material: PBMCs. These receptors were collected from a woman between 18 and 29 years old in good health. The CDR3 runs from the conserved cysteine through the conserved F or W. The D gene is left open where the match is weak. Rows may omit the clone size; those that give it use once, few, many or a size class.

>TRBJ2-1|many|TRBV12-3/TRBV12-4|.
CASSLNGGVFF
TGTGCCAGCAGTTTGAACGGCGGAGTGTTCTTC
>TRBJ1-5|.|TRBV12-3/TRBV12-4|.
CASRLGGAGNQPQHF
TGTGCCAGCAGGCTAGGTGGCGCGGGCAATCAGCCCCAGCATTTT
>TRBJ2-1|few|TRBV12-3/TRBV12-4|TRBD1
CASSPDRGWQFF
TGTGCCAGCAGCCCGGACAGGGGCTGGCAGTTCTTC
>TRBJ1-2|.|TRBV6-2/TRBV6-3|.
CASTGPAIWGYTF
TGTGCCAGCACGGGGCCAGCTATTTGGGGCTACACCTTC
>TRBJ2-5|.|TRBV2|.
CASNEVGGTQYF
TGTGCCAGCAACGAGGTCGGGGGGACCCAGTACTTC
>TRBJ2-2|many|TRBV12-3/TRBV12-4|TRBD1
CASNRRGLVPGELFF
TGTGCCAGCAATCGTAGGGGGCTAGTCCCCGGGGAGCTGTTTTTT
>TRBJ1-5|few|TRBV2|.
CASRMGRQGGSNQPQHF
TGTGCCAGCAGAATGGGGCGGCAGGGCGGGAGCAATCAGCCCCAGCATTTT
>TRBJ1-4|many|TRBV7-9|TRBD1
CASSRRTGANEKLFF
TGTGCCAGCAGCCGAAGGACAGGGGCTAATGAAAAACTGTTTTTT
>TRBJ2-1|few|TRBV19|.
CASSIDYNEQFF
TGTGCCAGTAGTATAGACTACAATGAGCAGTTCTTC
>TRBJ1-1|many|TRBV4-2|.
CASRSGGDTRFMNTEAFF
TGTGCCAGCAGGAGCGGGGGGGACACACGGTTCATGAACACTGAAGCTTTCTTT
>TRBJ2-1|.|TRBV10-2|TRBD2
CASSESSGKINEQFF
TGCGCCAGCAGTGAGTCTAGCGGGAAAATTAATGAGCAGTTCTTC
>TRBJ2-1|few|TRBV15|TRBD2
CATSRRTTSGRASYNEQFF
TGTGCCACCAGCAGAAGAACGACTAGCGGGAGGGCCTCCTACAATGAGCAGTTCTTC
>TRBJ2-2|.|TRBV21-1|.
CASRTSVPGELFF
TGTGCCAGCAGGACTAGCGTGCCCGGGGAGCTGTTTTTT
>TRBJ2-3|.|TRBV6-5|.
CASSYGGSSTDTQYF
TGTGCCAGCAGTTACGGTGGCTCTAGCACAGATACGCAGTATTTT
>TRBJ2-7|few|TRBV10-3|.
CAIKTGTGSYEQYF
TGTGCCATCAAAACCGGGACTGGATCCTACGAGCAGTACTTC
>TRBJ1-2|many|TRBV4-1|TRBD1
CASSQVRTGNYGYTF
TGCGCCAGCAGCCAAGTTAGGACAGGGAACTATGGCTACACCTTC
>TRBJ2-7|.|TRBV4-1|TRBD1
CASSQGTGGGYEQYF
TGCGCCAGCAGCCAAGGGACAGGGGGCGGTTACGAGCAGTACTTC
>TRBJ1-4|many|TRBV7-8|.
CASSRGGFEKLFF
TGTGCCAGCAGTCGGGGGGGGTTTGAAAAACTGTTTTTT
>TRBJ2-5|few|TRBV20-1|.
CSASLRGSLQETQYF
TGCAGTGCTAGCTTGCGGGGAAGCCTCCAAGAGACCCAGTACTTC
>TRBJ2-1|many|TRBV28|TRBD2
CASSFLTAGGFNEQFF
TGTGCCAGCAGTTTCCTCACAGCGGGAGGGTTCAATGAGCAGTTCTTC
>TRBJ1-4|few|TRBV4-1|.
CASGPTGREKLFF
TGCGCCAGCGGACCGACCGGTAGAGAAAAACTGTTTTTT
>TRBJ1-1|.|TRBV10-3|.
CAITRQGQETEAFF
TGTGCCATAACGAGGCAGGGGCAGGAAACTGAAGCTTTCTTT
>TRBJ2-3|many|TRBV5-1|.
CASSPGQTDTQYF
TGCGCCAGCAGCCCCGGACAGACAGATACGCAGTATTTT
>TRBJ2-3|many|TRBV20-1|.
CSARYGDFGTDTQYF
TGCAGTGCTAGATATGGGGACTTTGGCACAGATACGCAGTATTTT
>TRBJ1-5|many|TRBV11-2|.
CASSSTFGGQPQHF
TGTGCCAGCAGCTCAACCTTCGGCGGTCAGCCCCAGCATTTT
>TRBJ2-7|few|TRBV14|TRBD1
CASSQVDRWKQYF
TGTGCCAGCAGCCAAGTGGACAGGTGGAAGCAGTACTTC
>TRBJ2-1|few|TRBV20-1|TRBD2
CSALSGLAAYNEQFF
TGCAGTGCTCTCTCCGGACTAGCAGCTTACAATGAGCAGTTCTTC
>TRBJ2-1|many|TRBV28|TRBD1
CASSSPGQGPSSYNEQFF
TGTGCCAGCAGTTCGCCGGGACAGGGGCCGAGCTCCTACAATGAGCAGTTCTTC
>TRBJ2-7|many|TRBV28|.
CASFRGDPYEQYF
TGTGCCAGCTTTCGCGGGGACCCCTACGAGCAGTACTTC